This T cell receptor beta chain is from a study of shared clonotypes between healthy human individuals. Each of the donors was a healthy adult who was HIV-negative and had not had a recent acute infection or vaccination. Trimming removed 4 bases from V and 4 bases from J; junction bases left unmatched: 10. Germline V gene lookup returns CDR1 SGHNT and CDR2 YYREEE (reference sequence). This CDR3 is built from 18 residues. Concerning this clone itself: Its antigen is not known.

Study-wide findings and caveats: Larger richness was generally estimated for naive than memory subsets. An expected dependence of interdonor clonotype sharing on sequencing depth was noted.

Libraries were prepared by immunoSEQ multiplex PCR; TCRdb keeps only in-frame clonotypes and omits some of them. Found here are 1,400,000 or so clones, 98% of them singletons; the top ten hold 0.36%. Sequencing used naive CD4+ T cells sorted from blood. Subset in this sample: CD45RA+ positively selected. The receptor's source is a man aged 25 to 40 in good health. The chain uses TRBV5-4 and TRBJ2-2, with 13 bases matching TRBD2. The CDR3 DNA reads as TGTGCCAGCAGCGCCGCACTAGCGGGAGGGCGCGGCACCGGGGAGCTGTTTTTT. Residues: CASSAALAGGRGTGELFF.